This TCR beta chain came from a study of response to subunit inactivated influenza vaccine. Study-wide points: Researchers suggested that each seasonal influenza vaccination recruits few new T cells.

CDR1 and CDR2 from the germline V gene are SGHRS and YFSETQ. Losses at the gene ends were 5 bases for V and 2 bases for J; bases not matched to a gene: 7. The CDR3 consists of 15 residues. TCRdb re-called the RT-PCR reads with MiXCR, one entry per CDR3 protein. The table records hundreds of thousands of distinct CDR3 sequences, less than 15% of them present only once. This clonotype came up a few times. Antigen specificity is unknown. Specimen: PBMCs from blood, collected roughly 2 weeks before vaccination. The rearrangement links TRBV5-1 to TRBJ2-1, with TRBD2 identical over 7 bases. The receptor was isolated from a man aged 45 to 65 who received an inactivated influenza vaccine. CDR3 DNA: TGCGCCAGCAGAACCCGGGGAGGGACCTACAATGAGCAGTTCTTC. This codes for CASRTRGGTYNEQFF.